The rows below give T cell receptor beta chains drawn from one sample of a study of human T cells and chemical hapten exposure. TCRdb reprocessed the RACE reads with MiXCR, giving one entry per CDR3 protein. The table lists roughly 38,000 distinct CDR3 sequences, approximately 7.6% of them singletons. The source material was whole blood, sampled in connection with sensitization to the hapten diphenylcyclopropenone (DPC). All receptors come from a woman aged 50 to 65 with alopecia areata. Some clones in this sample may be carry-over from other donors' samples. Each CDR3 is given with its conserved first and last residue. The order of the fields is clone size, J gene, D gene, V gene, CDR3 protein, CDR3 DNA. The D gene is left open where the match is weak. Expanded clones get a size class; other rows say once, few or many, or leave the size out.

clone_size: few; j_call: TRBJ2-1; d_call: NA; v_call: TRBV12-3/TRBV12-4; cdr3_aa: CASSQRLANEQFF; cdr3_nt: TGTGCCAGCAGTCAAAGACTCGCCAATGAGCAGTTCTTC
clone_size: few; j_call: TRBJ2-7; d_call: NA; v_call: TRBV29-1; cdr3_aa: CSVIKQLGSRGEEQYF; cdr3_nt: TGCAGCGTTATAAAACAACTGGGATCCCGAGGAGAGGAGCAGTACTTC
clone_size: many; j_call: TRBJ1-1; d_call: TRBD1; v_call: TRBV12-3/TRBV12-4; cdr3_aa: CASNYGQGAQAFF; cdr3_nt: TGTGCCAGCAACTACGGACAGGGAGCCCAAGCTTTCTTT
clone_size: NA; j_call: TRBJ2-5; d_call: NA; v_call: TRBV5-4; cdr3_aa: CASSLVSSQETQYF; cdr3_nt: TGTGCCAGCAGCTTGGTTAGTAGTCAAGAGACCCAGTACTTC
clone_size: NA; j_call: TRBJ1-2; d_call: NA; v_call: TRBV28; cdr3_aa: CASSPGQGGGGYTF; cdr3_nt: TGTGCCAGCAGCCCGGGCCAGGGAGGCGGTGGCTACACCTTC
clone_size: few; j_call: TRBJ2-3; d_call: TRBD1; v_call: TRBV5-1; cdr3_aa: CASSPTGQSTDTQYF; cdr3_nt: TGCGCCAGCAGCCCGACGGGACAGAGCACAGATACGCAGTATTTT
clone_size: few; j_call: TRBJ2-3; d_call: TRBD1; v_call: TRBV30; cdr3_aa: CAWNYRGLGTDTQYF; cdr3_nt: TGTGCCTGGAATTACAGGGGGCTGGGCACAGATACGCAGTATTTT
clone_size: NA; j_call: TRBJ1-5; d_call: NA; v_call: TRBV20-1; cdr3_aa: CSASSRTNQPQHF; cdr3_nt: TGCAGTGCTAGCAGCAGGACTAATCAGCCCCAGCATTTT
clone_size: few; j_call: TRBJ2-3; d_call: TRBD2; v_call: TRBV11-2; cdr3_aa: CASSPGLADTQYF; cdr3_nt: TGTGCCAGCAGCCCAGGACTAGCGGATACGCAGTATTTT
clone_size: many; j_call: TRBJ1-5; d_call: NA; v_call: TRBV20-1; cdr3_aa: CSARSQGGNQPQHF; cdr3_nt: TGCAGTGCTAGATCACAGGGTGGCAATCAGCCCCAGCATTTT
clone_size: many; j_call: TRBJ1-5; d_call: TRBD1; v_call: TRBV7-8; cdr3_aa: CASSQLTGGVNQPQHF; cdr3_nt: TGTGCCAGCAGCCAACTGACAGGGGGAGTCAATCAGCCCCAGCATTTT
clone_size: many; j_call: TRBJ1-6; d_call: NA; v_call: TRBV5-4; cdr3_aa: CASSLGGRAGPNSPLHF; cdr3_nt: TGTGCCAGCAGCTTGGGAGGTAGGGCAGGCCCGAATTCACCCCTCCACTTT
clone_size: many; j_call: TRBJ1-5; d_call: NA; v_call: TRBV11-2; cdr3_aa: CASSLAPHLGQPQHF; cdr3_nt: TGTGCCAGCAGCTTAGCTCCCCATCTCGGTCAGCCCCAGCATTTT
clone_size: many; j_call: TRBJ2-1; d_call: TRBD2; v_call: TRBV29-1; cdr3_aa: CSATSGRNEQFF; cdr3_nt: TGCAGCGCGACTAGCGGGAGGAATGAGCAGTTCTTC
clone_size: few; j_call: TRBJ2-5; d_call: TRBD2; v_call: TRBV7-2; cdr3_aa: CASSRTSGTSETQYF; cdr3_nt: TGTGCCAGCAGCCGTACTAGCGGCACGTCAGAGACCCAGTACTTC
clone_size: NA; j_call: TRBJ2-3; d_call: NA; v_call: TRBV20-1; cdr3_aa: CSARGSPLRDTQYF; cdr3_nt: TGCAGTGCCCGGGGGTCCCCCTTAAGAGATACGCAGTATTTT
clone_size: NA; j_call: TRBJ1-5; d_call: NA; v_call: TRBV7-9; cdr3_aa: CASSQQEVSNQPQHF; cdr3_nt: TGTGCCAGCAGCCAACAGGAGGTTAGCAATCAGCCCCAGCATTTT
clone_size: many; j_call: TRBJ1-6; d_call: TRBD1; v_call: TRBV20-1; cdr3_aa: CSARGQSSYNSPLHF; cdr3_nt: TGCAGTGCTAGGGGACAGAGCTCCTATAATTCACCCCTCCACTTT
clone_size: many; j_call: TRBJ1-1; d_call: NA; v_call: TRBV6-5; cdr3_aa: CASSGRLMGDTEAFF; cdr3_nt: TGTGCCAGCAGTGGTCGACTCATGGGGGACACTGAAGCTTTCTTT
clone_size: many; j_call: TRBJ1-1; d_call: NA; v_call: TRBV12-3/TRBV12-4; cdr3_aa: CASSLRAESFF; cdr3_nt: TGTGCCAGCAGTTTAAGGGCAGAGAGTTTCTTT
clone_size: NA; j_call: TRBJ2-5; d_call: NA; v_call: TRBV27; cdr3_aa: CASSLQGQTRGETQYF; cdr3_nt: TGTGCCAGCAGCTTACAGGGACAAACACGAGGAGAGACCCAGTACTTC
clone_size: many; j_call: TRBJ2-7; d_call: NA; v_call: TRBV18; cdr3_aa: CASSTKGTFYEQYF; cdr3_nt: TGTGCCAGCTCCACCAAGGGCACCTTCTACGAGCAGTACTTC
clone_size: many; j_call: TRBJ1-1; d_call: NA; v_call: TRBV11-2; cdr3_aa: CASSLAGGRGTEAFF; cdr3_nt: TGTGCCAGCAGCTTAGCCGGGGGCCGGGGCACTGAAGCTTTCTTT
clone_size: few; j_call: TRBJ2-6; d_call: NA; v_call: TRBV24-1; cdr3_aa: CATSRQGGPAGANVLTF; cdr3_nt: TGTGCCACCAGCCGACAGGGAGGCCCTGCTGGGGCCAACGTCCTGACTTTC
clone_size: NA; j_call: TRBJ2-1; d_call: TRBD2; v_call: TRBV29-1; cdr3_aa: CSVGTSGNWNEQFF; cdr3_nt: TGCAGCGTCGGGACTAGCGGGAATTGGAATGAGCAGTTCTTC
clone_size: many; j_call: TRBJ2-5; d_call: TRBD1; v_call: TRBV6-2/TRBV6-3; cdr3_aa: CASRRQGIRTQYF; cdr3_nt: TGTGCCAGCAGACGACAGGGGATTCGGACCCAGTACTTC
clone_size: many; j_call: TRBJ1-2; d_call: NA; v_call: TRBV14; cdr3_aa: CASSQTGTYGYTF; cdr3_nt: TGTGCCAGCAGCCAAACAGGGACCTATGGCTACACCTTC
clone_size: NA; j_call: TRBJ1-6; d_call: TRBD1; v_call: TRBV12-3/TRBV12-4; cdr3_aa: CASTPDRGYNSPLHF; cdr3_nt: TGTGCCAGCACTCCGGACAGGGGTTATAATTCACCCCTCCACTTT
clone_size: once; j_call: TRBJ2-5; d_call: NA; v_call: TRBV7-8; cdr3_aa: CASSLSAPETRYF; cdr3_nt: TGTGCCAGCAGCTTAAGTGCCCCAGAGACCCGGTACTTC
clone_size: medium-sized; j_call: TRBJ1-5; d_call: TRBD1; v_call: TRBV5-1; cdr3_aa: CASSPTGAGNQPQHF; cdr3_nt: TGCGCCAGCAGCCCGACAGGGGCGGGCAATCAGCCCCAGCATTTT
clone_size: many; j_call: TRBJ2-7; d_call: NA; v_call: TRBV20-1; cdr3_aa: CSARDSSGLWEQYF; cdr3_nt: TGCAGTGCTAGAGATTCATCGGGCCTCTGGGAGCAGTACTTC
clone_size: many; j_call: TRBJ1-2; d_call: TRBD1; v_call: TRBV5-1; cdr3_aa: CASSSQGTYGYTF; cdr3_nt: TGCGCCAGCAGTTCACAGGGGACCTATGGCTACACCTTC
clone_size: many; j_call: TRBJ1-1; d_call: NA; v_call: TRBV29-1; cdr3_aa: CSVDPGAFF; cdr3_nt: TGCAGCGTTGATCCGGGGGCTTTCTTT
clone_size: NA; j_call: TRBJ2-1; d_call: NA; v_call: TRBV3-1; cdr3_aa: CASSQVSRVEQFF; cdr3_nt: TGTGCCAGCAGCCAAGTATCACGGGTTGAGCAGTTCTTC
clone_size: NA; j_call: TRBJ2-3; d_call: NA; v_call: TRBV30; cdr3_aa: CAWKRRGGTDTQYF; cdr3_nt: TGTGCCTGGAAACGCCGGGGAGGCACAGATACGCAGTATTTT
clone_size: many; j_call: TRBJ1-5; d_call: NA; v_call: TRBV20-1; cdr3_aa: CSASRGADQPQHF; cdr3_nt: TGCAGTGCTAGTCGCGGGGCTGATCAGCCCCAGCATTTT
clone_size: many; j_call: TRBJ1-1; d_call: NA; v_call: TRBV18; cdr3_aa: CASWEAGTEAFF; cdr3_nt: TGTGCCAGCTGGGAGGCGGGCACTGAAGCTTTCTTT
clone_size: few; j_call: TRBJ2-2; d_call: TRBD2; v_call: TRBV5-4; cdr3_aa: CASSLQVLAGEGELFF; cdr3_nt: TGTGCCAGCAGCTTGCAAGTTCTAGCGGGAGAGGGGGAGCTGTTTTTT
clone_size: many; j_call: TRBJ2-1; d_call: TRBD1; v_call: TRBV29-1; cdr3_aa: CSAGQGQFF; cdr3_nt: TGCAGCGCCGGACAGGGGCAGTTCTTC
clone_size: NA; j_call: TRBJ2-1; d_call: NA; v_call: TRBV10-1; cdr3_aa: CASSGGIVAFF; cdr3_nt: TGCGCCAGCAGTGGAGGAATAGTTGCGTTCTTC
clone_size: many; j_call: TRBJ2-7; d_call: NA; v_call: TRBV28; cdr3_aa: CASIFAGWGQAYEQYF; cdr3_nt: TGTGCCAGCATCTTTGCAGGATGGGGACAAGCCTACGAGCAGTACTTC
clone_size: few; j_call: TRBJ2-1; d_call: TRBD2; v_call: TRBV7-3; cdr3_aa: CASSPLAGIKNEQFF; cdr3_nt: TGTGCCAGCAGCCCCCTAGCGGGAATAAAGAATGAGCAGTTCTTC
clone_size: many; j_call: TRBJ1-4; d_call: NA; v_call: TRBV12-3/TRBV12-4; cdr3_aa: CASSQEATNEKLFF; cdr3_nt: TGTGCCAGCAGTCAAGAAGCAACTAATGAAAAACTGTTTTTT
clone_size: medium-sized; j_call: TRBJ2-5; d_call: TRBD1; v_call: TRBV20-1; cdr3_aa: CSAQTGISSETQYF; cdr3_nt: TGCAGTGCGCAGACAGGGATTTCGTCAGAGACCCAGTACTTC
clone_size: many; j_call: TRBJ2-7; d_call: TRBD2; v_call: TRBV6-2/TRBV6-3; cdr3_aa: CASSWEGEQYF; cdr3_nt: TGTGCCAGCAGTTGGGAGGGGGAGCAGTACTTC
clone_size: many; j_call: TRBJ2-6; d_call: NA; v_call: TRBV28; cdr3_aa: CASSFSGAGANVLTF; cdr3_nt: TGTGCCAGCAGTTTCTCAGGGGCTGGGGCCAACGTCCTGACTTTC
clone_size: many; j_call: TRBJ2-1; d_call: TRBD2; v_call: TRBV6-5; cdr3_aa: CATRAGVSNEQFF; cdr3_nt: TGTGCCACAAGAGCGGGAGTGAGCAATGAGCAGTTCTTC
clone_size: NA; j_call: TRBJ2-3; d_call: NA; v_call: TRBV24-1; cdr3_aa: CATQSSAGTDTQYF; cdr3_nt: TGTGCCACCCAGTCGTCGGCAGGCACAGATACGCAGTATTTT
clone_size: many; j_call: TRBJ2-4; d_call: TRBD1; v_call: TRBV11-2; cdr3_aa: CASGHRGVAKNIQYF; cdr3_nt: TGTGCCAGCGGCCACAGGGGGGTAGCCAAAAACATTCAGTACTTC